The 13 T cell receptor beta chains below all came from one sample that was sequenced in a study of pediatric ulcerative colitis. Repertoires were generated with immunoSEQ multiplex PCR, while TCRdb's copy carries only in-frame clones and drops some. The sample lists about 64,000 clones; roughly nine tenths were seen once. The sample comprised blood. The origin of the receptors is a boy between 10 and 17 years old with severe ulcerative colitis.

This clone has a handful of counts. The CDR3 coding sequence is TGTGCCAGCAGTTACGGGGGATGGGGCGGCGGAAACACCATATATTTT. This sequence encodes CASSYGGWGGGNTIYF. The rearrangement joins TRBV6-5 to TRBJ1-3, with a tentative D call TRBD1 (5 bases). The CDR3 loop spans 16 amino acids. V lost 2 bases to trimming and J lost 4 bases, with 15 bases between them. Germline lookup yields CDR1 MNHEY and CDR2 SVGAGI.

The J gene is TRBJ2-1, the V gene TRBV15, with D perhaps TRBD2 (5 bases). The CDR3 consists of 16 residues. V shed 0 bases and J shed 1 base, with 10 bases lying between them. The V gene's germline CDR1 is LNHNV and CDR2 YYDKDF (reference sequence). The CDR3 spells CATSREKAASYNEQFF. The CDR3 DNA sequence: TGTGCCACCAGCAGAGAAAAAGCGGCATCCTACAATGAGCAGTTCTTC.

The rearrangement uses TRBV29-1 and TRBJ2-1; a possible D gene is TRBD1 (5 bases). The ends were cut back, 2 bases at V and 8 bases at J, with 10 bases in the middle. The CDR3 is made up of 12 amino acids. The germline CDR1 and CDR2 sequences are SQVTM and ANQGSEA. In DNA, the CDR3 is TGCAGCGTTGAACAGGGCGGCGATGAGCAGTTCTTC. The encoded protein is CSVEQGGDEQFF.

This clone appeared a single time. The CDR3 region is CATGTSSSYEQYF. For the CDR3, the DNA is TGTGCCACCGGGACTTCTAGCTCCTACGAGCAGTACTTC. The V call is TRBV7-2, the J call TRBJ2-7; TRBD2 is a possible D gene (6 bases). The CDR3 sequence is 13 residues long. V lost 10 bases and J lost 0, with 13 bases in between. Per germline, CDR1 SGHTA and CDR2 FQGNSA.

This chain connects TRBV6-1 to TRBJ2-2; 12 bases line up with TRBD2. CDR3 length: 17 amino acids. Germline values: CDR1 MNHNS, CDR2 SASEGT. Trimming took 1 base from V and 4 from J; bases not matched to a gene: 4. CDR3 region: CASSEGTSGKLTGELFF. The CDR3 nucleotides are TGTGCCAGCAGTGAAGGGACTAGCGGGAAACTCACCGGGGAGCTGTTTTTT.

The chain carries TRBV28 and TRBJ2-2, with a possible D match to TRBD1 (5 bases). The CDR3 loop spans 12 amino acids. Trimming took 4 bases from V and 6 from J, leaving 6 bases between them. CDR1 and CDR2 from the germline V gene are MDHEN and SYDVKM. The CDR3 sequence is CASSSRAGELFF. The CDR3 DNA reads as TGTGCCAGCAGTTCCAGGGCCGGGGAGCTGTTTTTT.

This rearrangement joins TRBV2 to TRBJ2-7, with TRBD2 identical over 7 bases. The trim removed 3 bases at V and 4 bases at J, leaving 6 bases unmatched. There are 14 residues in the CDR3. Germline V CDR1 and CDR2: SNHLY, FYNNEI. The CDR3 bases are TGTGCCAGCAGTGAGGGCCTCGGGGGGTACGAGCAGTACTTC. It translates to CASSEGLGGYEQYF.

This chain connects TRBV5-4 to TRBJ2-3, with D tentatively TRBD1 or TRBD2 (5 bases each). The V gene lost 4 bases and the J gene lost 7 bases, with 19 bases spanning the gap. CDR1 is SGHNT, CDR2 YYREEE, per germline (reference sequence). The CDR3 spans 15 residues. CDR3 in amino acids: CASSPRGPELYTQYF. In DNA form, the CDR3 reads TGTGCCAGCAGCCCTCGGGGCCCGGAACTGTATACGCAGTATTTT.

The V gene is TRBV7-9, the J gene TRBJ2-2, with 8 positions matching TRBD1. The V and J ends lost 1 base and 7 bases, in that order; junction bases with no gene match: 8. Germline V CDR1 and CDR2: SEHNR, FQNEAQ (reference sequence). This CDR3 is 16 amino acids long. The chain's CDR3 is CASSLGAGGADGELFF. DNA for the CDR3: TGTGCCAGCAGCTTAGGGGCAGGGGGCGCTGACGGGGAGCTGTTTTTT.

Only a few counts were recorded for this clone. CDR3 amino acids: CASSPLGGHTDTQYF. The CDR3 DNA reads as TGTGCCAGCAGCCCCCTTGGTGGTCACACAGATACGCAGTATTTT. The V gene is TRBV7-9, the J gene TRBJ2-3; D not resolved. From germline, CDR1 is SEHNR and CDR2 FQNEAQ (reference sequence). The V end lost 5 bases, the J end lost 2 bases, and 14 bases lay between the germline ends. The CDR3 consists of 15 residues. Supplemented by reference TRBV7-9 and TRBJ2-3, the full variable domain reads DTGVSQNPRHKITKRGQNVTFRCDPISEHNRLYWYRQTLGQGPEFLTYFQNEAQLEKSRLLSDRFSAERPKGSFSTLEIQRTEQGDSAMYLCASSPLGGHTDTQYFGPGTRLTVL.

The gene calls are TRBV11-3 and TRBJ1-2; the D is unclear. Trimming took 1 base from V and 2 from J, leaving 5 bases between them. The CDR3 length is 13 residues. Germline CDR1 SGHNT, CDR2 YENEEA. In DNA, the CDR3 is TGTGCCAGCAGCTTAGCCCGGAACTATGGCTACACCTTC. It encodes CASSLARNYGYTF.

V is TRBV7-9 and J is TRBJ2-7, with 8 bases matching TRBD2. With 5 bases clipped from V and 5 bases from J, the junction kept 8 bases outside the gene matches. CDR1 and CDR2 from the germline V gene are SEHNR and FQNEAQ (reference sequence). The CDR3 sequence is 14 residues long. The CDR3: CASSEESGRDEQYF. The CDR3 coding sequence is TGTGCCAGCAGCGAAGAGAGCGGGAGAGACGAGCAGTACTTC. The full variable domain, completed using reference TRBV7-9 and TRBJ2-7, is DTGVSQNPRHKITKRGQNVTFRCDPISEHNRLYWYRQTLGQGPEFLTYFQNEAQLEKSRLLSDRFSAERPKGSFSTLEIQRTEQGDSAMYLCASSEESGRDEQYFGPGTRLTVT.

The chain links TRBV30 to TRBJ2-5; 7 bases match TRBD2. CDR1 and CDR2 (germline): GTSNPN, SVGIG (reference sequence). Trimming removed 4 bases from V and 3 bases from J; junction bases left unmatched: 14. This CDR3 is built from 16 residues. The CDR3 region has the DNA TGTGCCTGGACCCACCTGGGGCTAGCGGTTGAAGAGACCCAGTACTTC. This translates into CAWTHLGLAVEETQYF. The full variable domain, completed using reference TRBV30 and TRBJ2-5, is SQTIHQWPATLVQPVGSPLSLECTVEGTSNPNLYWYRQAAGRGLQLLFYSVGIGQISSEVPQNLSASRPQDRQFILSSKKLLLSDSGFYLCAWTHLGLAVEETQYFGPGTRLLVL.